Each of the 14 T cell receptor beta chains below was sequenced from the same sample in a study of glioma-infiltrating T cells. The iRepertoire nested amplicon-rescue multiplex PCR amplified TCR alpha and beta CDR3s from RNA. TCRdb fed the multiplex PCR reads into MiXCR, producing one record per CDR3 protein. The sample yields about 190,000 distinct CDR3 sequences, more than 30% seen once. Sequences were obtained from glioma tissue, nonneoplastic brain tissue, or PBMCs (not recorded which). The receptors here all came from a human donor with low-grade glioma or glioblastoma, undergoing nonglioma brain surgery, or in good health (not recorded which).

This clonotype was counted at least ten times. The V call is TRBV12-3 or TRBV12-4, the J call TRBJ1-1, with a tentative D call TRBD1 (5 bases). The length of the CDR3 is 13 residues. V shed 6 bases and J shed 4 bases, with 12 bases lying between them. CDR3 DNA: TGTGCCAGCAGGCGTTCTGGGGGCACTGAAGCTTTCTTT. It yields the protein CASRRSGGTEAFF.

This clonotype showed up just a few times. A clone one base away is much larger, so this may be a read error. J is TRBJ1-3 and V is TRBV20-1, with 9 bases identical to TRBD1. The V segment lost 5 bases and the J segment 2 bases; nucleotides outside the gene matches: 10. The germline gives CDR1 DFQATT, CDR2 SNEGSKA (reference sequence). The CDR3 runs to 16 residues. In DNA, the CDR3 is TGCAGTGCTTGGTGGGGACAGGGTACGACTGGAAACACCATATATTTT. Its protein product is CSAWWGQGTTGNTIYF.

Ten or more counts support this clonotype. The CDR3: CASSLFLGSPLHF. For the CDR3, the DNA is TGTGCCAGCAGTTTATTCCTAGGTTCACCCCTCCACTTT. The rearrangement links TRBV27 to TRBJ1-6, with D uncertain. CDR1 is MNHEY and CDR2 is SMNVEV in the germline V gene (reference sequence). V was trimmed by 1 base and J by 9 bases, leaving 7 bases between them. The CDR3 extends over 13 amino acids.

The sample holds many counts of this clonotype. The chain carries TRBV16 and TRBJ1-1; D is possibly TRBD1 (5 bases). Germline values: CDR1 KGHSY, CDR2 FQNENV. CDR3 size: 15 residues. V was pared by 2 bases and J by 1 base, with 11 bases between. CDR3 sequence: CASSQVRTPNTEAFF. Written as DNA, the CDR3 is TGTGCCAGCAGCCAAGTGAGGACACCGAACACTGAAGCTTTCTTT.

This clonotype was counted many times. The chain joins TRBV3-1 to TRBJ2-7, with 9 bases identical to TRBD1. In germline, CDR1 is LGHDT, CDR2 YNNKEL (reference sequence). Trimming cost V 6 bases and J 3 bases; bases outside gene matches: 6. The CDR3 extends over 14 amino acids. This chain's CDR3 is CASRRDRAVYEQYF. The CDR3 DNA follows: TGTGCCAGCAGGCGGGACAGGGCGGTCTACGAGCAGTACTTC.

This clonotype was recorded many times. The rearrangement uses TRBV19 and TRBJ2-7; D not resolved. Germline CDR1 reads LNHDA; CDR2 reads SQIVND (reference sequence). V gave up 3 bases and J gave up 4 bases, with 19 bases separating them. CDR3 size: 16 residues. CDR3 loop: CASSMADAVGEYEQYF. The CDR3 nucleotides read TGTGCCAGTAGTATGGCGGACGCAGTAGGAGAATACGAGCAGTACTTC.

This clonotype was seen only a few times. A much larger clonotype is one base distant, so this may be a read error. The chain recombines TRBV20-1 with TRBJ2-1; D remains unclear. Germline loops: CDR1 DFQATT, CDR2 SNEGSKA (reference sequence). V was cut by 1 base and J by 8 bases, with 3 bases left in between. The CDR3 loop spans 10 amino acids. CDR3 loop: CSARAYEQFF. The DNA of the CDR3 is TGCAGTGCTAGAGCCTATGAGCAGTTCTTC.

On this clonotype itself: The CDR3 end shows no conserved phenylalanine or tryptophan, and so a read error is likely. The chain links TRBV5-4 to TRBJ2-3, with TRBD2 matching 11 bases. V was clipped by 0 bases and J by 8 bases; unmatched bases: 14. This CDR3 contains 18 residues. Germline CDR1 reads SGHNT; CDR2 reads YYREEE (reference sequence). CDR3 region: CASSLARTSGPSAITQYS. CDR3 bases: TGTGCCAGCAGCTTGGCCAGGACTAGCGGGCCAAGCGCGATTACGCAGTATTCT.

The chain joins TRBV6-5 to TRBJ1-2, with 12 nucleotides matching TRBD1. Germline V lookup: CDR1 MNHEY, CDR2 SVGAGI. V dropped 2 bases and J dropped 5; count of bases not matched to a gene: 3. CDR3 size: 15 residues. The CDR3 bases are TGTGCCAGCAGTTACGGGACAGGGGGCGGATATGGCTACACCTTC. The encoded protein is CASSYGTGGGYGYTF.

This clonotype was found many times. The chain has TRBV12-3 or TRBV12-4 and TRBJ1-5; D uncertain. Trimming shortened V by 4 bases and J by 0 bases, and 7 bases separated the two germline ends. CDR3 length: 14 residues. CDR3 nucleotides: TGTGCCAGCAGTTCATTGGATAGCAATCAGCCCCAGCATTTT. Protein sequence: CASSSLDSNQPQHF.

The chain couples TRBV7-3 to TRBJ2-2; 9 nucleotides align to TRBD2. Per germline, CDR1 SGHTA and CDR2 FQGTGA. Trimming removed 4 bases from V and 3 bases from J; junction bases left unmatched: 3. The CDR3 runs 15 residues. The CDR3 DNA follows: TGTGCCAGCAGCTATGGCGGGAGGGACACCGGGGAGCTGTTTTTT. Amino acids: CASSYGGRDTGELFF.

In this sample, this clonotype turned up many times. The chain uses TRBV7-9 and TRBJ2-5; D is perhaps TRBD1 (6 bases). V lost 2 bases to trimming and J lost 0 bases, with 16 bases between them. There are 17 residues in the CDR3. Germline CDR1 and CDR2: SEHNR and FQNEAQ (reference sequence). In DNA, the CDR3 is TGTGCCAGCAGCTTATCCATGGACAGTTGGTACCAAGAGACCCAGTACTTC. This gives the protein CASSLSMDSWYQETQYF.

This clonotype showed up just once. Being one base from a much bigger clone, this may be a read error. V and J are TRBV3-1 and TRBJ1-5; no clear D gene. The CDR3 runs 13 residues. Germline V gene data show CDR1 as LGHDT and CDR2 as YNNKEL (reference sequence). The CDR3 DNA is TGTGCCAGCAGCCAGGGCGGCAATCATCCCCAGCATTTT. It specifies CASSQGGNHPQHF.

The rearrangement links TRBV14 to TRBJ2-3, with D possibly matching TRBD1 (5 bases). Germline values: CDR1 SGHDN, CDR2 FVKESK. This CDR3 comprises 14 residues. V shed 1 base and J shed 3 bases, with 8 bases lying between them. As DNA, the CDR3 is TGTGCCAGCAGCCAAGTAAGACAGACAGATACGCAGTATTTT. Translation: CASSQVRQTDTQYF.